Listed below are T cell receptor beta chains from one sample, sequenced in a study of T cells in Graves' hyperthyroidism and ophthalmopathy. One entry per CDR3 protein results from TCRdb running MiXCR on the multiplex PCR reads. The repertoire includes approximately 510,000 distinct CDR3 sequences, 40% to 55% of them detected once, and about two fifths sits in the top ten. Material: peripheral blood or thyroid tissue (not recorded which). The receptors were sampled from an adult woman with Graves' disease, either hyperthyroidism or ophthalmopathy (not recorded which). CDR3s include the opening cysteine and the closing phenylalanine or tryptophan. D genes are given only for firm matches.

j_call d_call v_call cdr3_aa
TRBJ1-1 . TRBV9 CASTPDTGATEAFF
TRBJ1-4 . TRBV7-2 CASSFGSPATNEKLFF
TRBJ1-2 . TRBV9 CASSPSRENYGYTF
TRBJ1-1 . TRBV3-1 CASSQDIQGYEAFF
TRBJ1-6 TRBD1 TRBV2 CASRPSTGTVDNSPLHF
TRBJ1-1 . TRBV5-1 CASSLGSRNTEAFF
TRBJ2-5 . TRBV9 CASSSLDGTQYF
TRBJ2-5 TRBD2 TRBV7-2 CASSTSGRGETQYF
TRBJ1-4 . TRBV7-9 CASSLAQFEKLFF
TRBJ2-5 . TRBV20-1 CSGRSWGVETQYF
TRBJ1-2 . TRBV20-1 CSARPMGSGYTF
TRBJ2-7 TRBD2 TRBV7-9 CASRPGLASSYEQYF
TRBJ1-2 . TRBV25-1 CASSEYVSAGSVYGYTF
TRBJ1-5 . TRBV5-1 CASSLGWDQPQHF
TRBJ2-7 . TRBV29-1 CSVVGAPAEQYF
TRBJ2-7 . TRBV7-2 CASSLPSISYEQYF
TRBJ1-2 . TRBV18 CASSPPGSTFNYGYTF
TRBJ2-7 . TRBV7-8 CASSLGNGLQYF
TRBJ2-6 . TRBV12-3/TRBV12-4 CASGKSRNTEAF
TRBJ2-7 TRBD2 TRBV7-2 CASSPDEGRAKYEQYF
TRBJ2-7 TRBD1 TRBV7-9 CASSSPWTGKGEQYF
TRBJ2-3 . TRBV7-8 CASSSSPPDTQYF
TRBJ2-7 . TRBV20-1 CSASKDREYEQYF
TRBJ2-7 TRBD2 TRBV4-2 CASSQDRAGVSYEQYF
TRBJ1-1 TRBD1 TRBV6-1 CASTRSTGWNTEAFF
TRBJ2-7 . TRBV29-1 CSVRGGLTYEQYF
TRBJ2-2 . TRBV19 CASSTGELFF
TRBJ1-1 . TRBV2 CASSGRTEAFF
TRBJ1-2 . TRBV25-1 CASSEYGRENGYTF
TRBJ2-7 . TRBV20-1 CSARDAPRASYEQYF
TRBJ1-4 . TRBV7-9 CASSFQATNEKLFF
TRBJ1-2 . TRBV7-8 CASSPISGSYGYTF
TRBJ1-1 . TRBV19 CASSIGGNTEAFF
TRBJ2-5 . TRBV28 CASSPGRQETQYF
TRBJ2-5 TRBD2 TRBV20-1 CSAATGLAYVNQETQYF
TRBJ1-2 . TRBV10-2 CASSERSRLGYTF
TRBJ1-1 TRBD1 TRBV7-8 CASTVDRFDTEAFF
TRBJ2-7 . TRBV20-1 CSASASSYEQYF
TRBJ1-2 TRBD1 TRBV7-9 CASSSQTGGRVGYTF
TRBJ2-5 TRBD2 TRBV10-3 CAISEPGGETQYF
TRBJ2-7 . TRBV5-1 CASSLEFARGYEQYF